This TCR beta chain is from a study of OX40 agonist ivuxolimab in advanced cancers. Whole-study findings and limits: Also present in some nonresponders was a low level of normalized T-cell clonal expansion. Averaged across samples, CD8+ T cells carried more expanded clones than CD4+ did.

This clone was observed a handful of times. The antigen is undetermined. Systemic immunosuppression or autoimmune disease history was grounds to exclude patients. The germline V gene encodes CDR1 SGDLS and CDR2 YYNGEE. V lost 3 bases, J lost 1 base, and 21 bases lay in between. This CDR3 is 18 amino acids long. The repertoire was sequenced with immunoSEQ multiplex PCR; TCRdb's copy has only in-frame clones and lacks some. The sample lists roughly 63,000 clones, approximately 89% occurring once. The chain recombines TRBV9 with TRBJ2-3, with D possibly being TRBD1 or TRBD2 (6 bases each). The source of this sequence is an adult with an advanced solid tumor such as melanoma, head and neck, liver or kidney cancer. The source material was CD4+ or CD8+ T cells sorted from blood, sampled in a trial of the OX40 agonist ivuxolimab. The DNA for the CDR3 is TGTGCCAGCAGCGCAACGAGGGGGGTAGGCCCACGCACAGATACGCAGTATTTT. Its protein product is CASSATRGVGPRTDTQYF.